This T cell receptor (beta chain) appears in the sequencing data of a study of CD8 T cells in Susac syndrome. Sequencing of TCR beta drew on CD8+ and CD4+ T cells from blood. Germline trimming cut 5 bases from V and 5 bases from J; bases unmatched to any gene: 20. The CDR3 length is 19 residues. The germline CDR1 and CDR2 sequences are LGHNA and YNFKEQ. After extraction with the RNeasy kit, about 0.45 to 1 ug of the RNA was reverse transcribed using random hexamers. TCRdb reanalysed the immunoSEQ multiplex PCR reads using MiXCR and keeps one entry per CDR3 protein. Of a few hundred thousand distinct CDR3 sequences listed, more than 85% are singletons.

This clonotype originated in a human donor with multiple sclerosis. The V gene is TRBV4-2, the J gene TRBJ2-2; 7 bases match TRBD2. Material: CD8+ T cells from PBMCs. CDR3 nucleotides: TGTGCCAGCAGCAACCTAGGGCTACTAGCGCCTAGAACAACCGGGGAGCTGTTTTTT. The encoded protein is CASSNLGLLAPRTTGELFF.